This T cell receptor (beta chain) was sequenced during a study of blood T cell repertoires in COVID-19. Study-level background: COVID-19 samples from acute and convalescent phases originated in the United States, Italy and Spain. In each case, the material was cDNA or gDNA derived from T cells, B-cell-depleted T cells, or PBMCs.

Authors' processing steps: Amplification with reference gene primers provided the estimates of nucleated cell counts. This table comes from immunoSEQ multiplex PCR, and its TCRdb copy is limited to in-frame clones, with some not included. V, J and clone size are those of that table, while D and trimming were read from the DNA. The data contain about 250,000 clones, 84% of them seen just once; the ten biggest clones take up over 1.5%. Trimming cost V 3 bases and J 2 bases, with 10 bases left between them. CDR1 is ENHRY, CDR2 SYGVKD, per germline. The CDR3 has 14 residues. Sequencing was performed on peripheral blood. The sequence came from a woman in her forties who had recovered from COVID-19. The chain employs TRBV10-3 and TRBJ1-2; no clear D. CDR3 region: CAISDGPRNYGYTF. CDR3 DNA sequence: TGTGCCATCAGTGACGGTCCACGGAACTATGGCTACACCTTC.